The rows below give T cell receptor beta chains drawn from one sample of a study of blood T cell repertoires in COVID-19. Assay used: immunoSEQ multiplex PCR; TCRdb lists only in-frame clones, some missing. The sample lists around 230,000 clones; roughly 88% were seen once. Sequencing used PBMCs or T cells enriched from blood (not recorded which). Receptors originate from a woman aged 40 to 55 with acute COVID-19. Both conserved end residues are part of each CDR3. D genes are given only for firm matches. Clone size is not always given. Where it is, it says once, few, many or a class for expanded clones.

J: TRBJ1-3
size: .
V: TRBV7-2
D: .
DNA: TGTGCCAGCACCCCAACGGGGGGAAACACCATATATTTT
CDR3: CASTPTGGNTIYF

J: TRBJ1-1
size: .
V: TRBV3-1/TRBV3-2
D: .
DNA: TGTGCCAGCAGCCAAGGAGGAGGGACTGAAGCTTTCTTT
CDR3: CASSQGGGTEAFF

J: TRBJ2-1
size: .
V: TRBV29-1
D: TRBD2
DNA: TGCAGCGGAACCGGGACTAAAGACTACAATGAGCAGTTCTTC
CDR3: CSGTGTKDYNEQFF

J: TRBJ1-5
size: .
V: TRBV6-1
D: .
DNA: TGTGCCAGCAGTGAAGCGCGGTTTTTTGGACCCCAGCATTTT
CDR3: CASSEARFFGPQHF

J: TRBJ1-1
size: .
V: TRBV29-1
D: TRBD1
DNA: TGCAGCGGGTGGACAGGGAGCGTCCAAGAAGCTTTCTTT
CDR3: CSGWTGSVQEAFF

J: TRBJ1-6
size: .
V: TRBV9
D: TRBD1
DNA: TGTGCCAGCAGCGTAGAAGTCAGACAGGGCGGATCACCCCTCCACTTT
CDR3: CASSVEVRQGGSPLHF

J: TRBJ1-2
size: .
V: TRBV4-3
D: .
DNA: TGCGCCAGCAGCCAAGATCGGGAGTACGGCTACACCTTC
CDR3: CASSQDREYGYTF

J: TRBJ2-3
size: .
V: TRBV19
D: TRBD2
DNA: TGTGCCAGTAGTTTTAATCGGATCAGCGGGGCAGATACGCAGTATTTT
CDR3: CASSFNRISGADTQYF

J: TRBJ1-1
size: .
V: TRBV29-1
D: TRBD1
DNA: TGCAGCGCCGCACTACAGGGGGCGGGCACTGAAGCTTTCTTT
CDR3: CSAALQGAGTEAFF

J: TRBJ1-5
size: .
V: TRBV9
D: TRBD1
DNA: TGTGCCAGCAGCGAGGGGACAGGAGATAGCAATCAGCCCCAGCATTTT
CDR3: CASSEGTGDSNQPQHF

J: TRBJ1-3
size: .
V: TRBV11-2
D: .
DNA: TGTGCCAGCAGCCTCGACAGCAGCTCTGGAAACACCATATATTTT
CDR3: CASSLDSSSGNTIYF

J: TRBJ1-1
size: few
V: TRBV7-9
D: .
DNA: TGTGCCAGCAGCCCAGCGGCCTCCGGCACTGAAGCTTTCTTT
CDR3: CASSPAASGTEAFF

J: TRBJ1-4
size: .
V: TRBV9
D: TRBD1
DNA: TGTGCCAGCAGCGCTAGTACCACCGGGGACAGGGACTATGCAACTAATGAAAAACTGTTTTTT
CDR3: CASSASTTGDRDYATNEKLFF

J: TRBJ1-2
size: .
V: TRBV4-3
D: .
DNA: TGCGCCAGCAGCCAAGATCTAGCCGCTAACTATGGCTACACCTTC
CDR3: CASSQDLAANYGYTF

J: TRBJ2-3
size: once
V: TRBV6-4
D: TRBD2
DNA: TGTGCCAGCAGTCCCGAAACCGGGACTAGCGGAATCACAGATACGCAGTATTTT
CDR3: CASSPETGTSGITDTQYF

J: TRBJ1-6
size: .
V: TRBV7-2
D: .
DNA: TGTGCCAGCAGCTTGCCGGACAGAAATAATTCACCCCTCCACTTT
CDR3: CASSLPDRNNSPLHF